This TCR beta chain was recorded in a study of blood T cell repertoires in COVID-19. On the study more broadly: In each case, the material was cDNA or gDNA derived from T cells, B-cell-depleted T cells, or PBMCs.

Germline CDR1 is LNHDA and CDR2 is SQIVND (reference sequence). V shed 4 bases and J shed 3 bases, with 4 bases lying between them. The CDR3 has 11 amino acids. As handled by the study authors: Amplification of reference gene primers provided the estimated nucleated cell counts. The data were produced by immunoSEQ multiplex PCR, yet TCRdb's version contains in-frame clones alone and is incomplete. V and J calls and clone size are those listed in that table; D and trimming were worked out from the DNA. The sample yields approximately 52,000 clones, under 95% seen once. The sequenced sample consisted of peripheral blood. This receptor was identified in a man aged 50 to 59 with acute or convalescent COVID-19. The chain uses TRBV19 and TRBJ2-7; D is unresolved. The CDR3 is CASSSSYEQYF. The CDR3 nucleotides are TGTGCCAGTAGTAGTAGCTACGAGCAGTACTTC.